The rows below give T cell receptor beta chains drawn from one sample of a study of blood T cell repertoires in COVID-19. The method was immunoSEQ multiplex PCR; TCRdb's version includes in-frame clones alone and lacks a portion of them. The table has about 200,000 clones, 85% to 90% seen once; the top ten hold approximately 5.5%. The source material was peripheral blood. The receptors derive from a man aged 40-49 years with active or convalescent COVID-19. Both conserved end residues are part of each CDR3. The D gene is left open where the match is weak. Rows may omit the clone size; those that give it use once, few, many or a size class.

CDR3nt,CDR3aa,v_gene,d_gene,abundance,j_gene
TGTGCCAGCAGCACTGGACAGGGCCGCTCTGGGGCCAACGTCCTGACTTTC,CASSTGQGRSGANVLTF,TRBV5-5,TRBD1,-,TRBJ2-6
TGCGCCAGCAGCCCGTATTTGCACGGGGGGGGTGGCACAGATACGCAGTATTTT,CASSPYLHGGGGTDTQYF,TRBV4-3,TRBD2,few,TRBJ2-3
TGCAGCGCCGGAAAGGCACTAGCGGGAGCGAACTACGAGCAGTACTTC,CSAGKALAGANYEQYF,TRBV29-1,TRBD2,-,TRBJ2-7
TGCGCCAGCAGCCCGGGGGGGGGCACAGATACGCAGTATTTT,CASSPGGGTDTQYF,TRBV5-1,TRBD2,-,TRBJ2-3
TGTGCCAGCAGCCTACGGAAGTTAGCAGGGGACACTGAAGCTTTCTTT,CASSLRKLAGDTEAFF,TRBV5-8,-,-,TRBJ1-1
TGTGCCAGCAGCTCGACAGCCCGACAGGAAGCTTTCTTT,CASSSTARQEAFF,TRBV5-5,-,-,TRBJ1-1
TGTGCCAGCAGAAAGCTGGGAGACACCATATATTTT,CASRKLGDTIYF,TRBV7-9,-,-,TRBJ1-3
TGTGCCAGCAGCCAAGATCTTCGGGGTATTGATTCACCCCTCCACTTT,CASSQDLRGIDSPLHF,TRBV14,-,-,TRBJ1-6
TGTGCCAGCAGCCGGGGGGCTGGGGCCAACGTCCTGACTTTC,CASSRGAGANVLTF,TRBV6-5,TRBD2,-,TRBJ2-6
TGTGCCAGTAGCCGCGTCGACAGGGGAGGAACTGAAGCTTTCTTT,CASSRVDRGGTEAFF,TRBV19,TRBD1,-,TRBJ1-1
TGTGCCAGCAGCGTAGACTCTAGCGGGAGGGCCTATGAGCAGTTCTTC,CASSVDSSGRAYEQFF,TRBV9,TRBD2,-,TRBJ2-1
TGTGCCAGCAGCGTCCAGCCGGACAAGGAAGCTTTCTTT,CASSVQPDKEAFF,TRBV11-2,-,-,TRBJ1-1
TGTGCCAGCCTCAAACGGATACAGGGAGCTGGGGCCAACGTCCTGACTTTC,CASLKRIQGAGANVLTF,TRBV27,-,-,TRBJ2-6
TGTGCCACCTCTGGAAGGGGTTCGAACACCGGGGAGCTGTTTTTT,CATSGRGSNTGELFF,TRBV24-1,-,once,TRBJ2-2
TGTGCCTGGAGTGTACAACAGGCGTATCAGCCCCAGCATTTT,CAWSVQQAYQPQHF,TRBV30,-,-,TRBJ1-5